This T cell receptor (beta chain) was observed in a study of cytomegalovirus exposure and HLA in healthy donors. 13 Jbeta primers and 60 Vbeta primers were used for the PCR. Produced via immunoSEQ multiplex PCR; TCRdb's table is partial and in-frame only. The sample table includes under 50,000 clones. As regards this clone: What it recognizes is unknown.

Study-wide results and limits: Published work reported that the classifier diagnosed cytomegalovirus status with high specificity and sensitivity.

Sequencing was done on a sample of PBMCs. This TCR derives from a male donor in good health and CMV-seronegative.

The CDR3 sequence is CASSRVGAATNEKLFF. Written as DNA, the CDR3 is TGTGCCAGCAGCCGCGTTGGGGCAGCAACTAATGAAAAACTGTTTTTT. The V call is TRBV11-2, the J call TRBJ1-4, with a possible D match to TRBD1 (5 bases). From germline, CDR1 is SGHAT and CDR2 FQNNGV. CDR3 length: 16 amino acids. The V end was cut by 5 bases, the J end by 0 bases, with 13 bases between.